These 3 T cell receptor beta chains came from one sample sequenced in a study of regulatory T cells in long-lasting Graves disease. Regarding time point: persistent/refractory GD, antithyroid drugs over 5 years with positive TRAb. There was RNA extracted from PBMCs, and the TCR library was made from it. To make TCR beta libraries, researchers used iRepertoire HTBI primers and Arm-PCR of CDR3 regions. A single record per CDR3 protein comes from TCRdb applying MiXCR to the multiplex PCR reads. This table has about 340,000 distinct CDR3 sequences, less than 20% appearing once. The material was peripheral blood mononuclear cells (PBMCs), obtained when the disease was refractory, from a patient treated with antithyroid drugs. Receptors were obtained from a female donor with Graves disease.

The chain combines TRBV7-9 with TRBJ2-1; TRBD2 is a possible D gene (6 bases). Germline V CDR1 and CDR2: SEHNR, FQNEAQ (reference sequence). The CDR3 is 16 amino acids. V dropped 5 bases and J dropped 8 bases, with 22 bases sitting between them. CDR3 nucleotide sequence: TGTGCCAGCAGCACCCCTCTAGCGTACCTTGGGGATGAGCAGTTCTTC. It encodes CASSTPLAYLGDEQFF. Filled out from reference TRBV7-9 and TRBJ2-1, the complete variable domain reads DTGVSQNPRHKITKRGQNVTFRCDPISEHNRLYWYRQTLGQGPEFLTYFQNEAQLEKSRLLSDRFSAERPKGSFSTLEIQRTEQGDSAMYLCASSTPLAYLGDEQFFGPGTRLTVL.

This clonotype showed up just a few times. The chain couples TRBV5-5 to TRBJ1-2; D not certain. The germline V gene encodes CDR1 SGHKS and CDR2 YYEKEE (reference sequence). V lost 2 bases, J lost 6 bases, and 14 bases lay in between. The CDR3 is made up of 14 amino acids. The CDR3 DNA is TGTGCCAGCAGCTTAGACCCCAACCGGGATGGCTACACCTTC. It encodes CASSLDPNRDGYTF.

At least ten counts were recorded for this clonotype. The rearrangement uses TRBV2 and TRBJ2-7; D unresolved. The V and J ends lost 5 bases and 6 bases respectively, with 5 bases between them. The CDR3 is made up of 10 amino acids. Per germline, CDR1 SNHLY and CDR2 FYNNEI. Written as DNA, the CDR3 is TGTGCCAGCAGTACCCTCGAGCAGTACTTC. Amino acid sequence: CASSTLEQYF.